This T cell receptor (beta chain) was documented in a study of T-cell reconstitution after alpha-beta-depleted transplantation in children. General observations from the study: After one year, T-cell counts and TCRbeta diversity mostly came from new T cells.

This CDR3 has 12 residues. Between the trimmed V and J ends, which lost 6 bases and 5 bases, there was a span of 11 bases. CDR1 is DFQATT, CDR2 SNEGSKA, per germline (reference sequence). The sample holds many counts of this clonotype. The antigen remains undetermined. Preparation of the TCRbeta library was carried out with unique molecular identifiers. From the PCR reads, TCRdb called clonotypes with MiXCR, one entry per CDR3 protein. This table holds 200,000 to 300,000 distinct CDR3 sequences, roughly 8.2% found once. The gene calls are TRBV20-1 and TRBJ2-1, with D possibly being TRBD2 (5 bases). This clonotype was obtained from a male patient aged 10 to 17 who had a stem cell transplant for acute lymphoblastic leukemia, so the T cells may come from the graft donor. Source: PBMCs, mostly from graft donor cells, taken 180 days after TCRalphabeta/CD19-depleted stem cell transplant. CDR3 residues: CSATVGDNEQFF. Here the CDR3 DNA reads TGCAGTGCAACAGTCGGGGACAATGAGCAGTTCTTC.